The source of this T cell receptor (beta chain) is a study of beta chain features in type 1 diabetes. The germline CDR1 and CDR2 sequences are KGHSH and LQKENI. Trimming at V came to 1 base and at J to 6 bases, leaving 8 bases not matched to a gene. This CDR3 is 16 amino acids long. Sequenced material consisted of expressed TCRB transcripts (all of the isolated RNA was reverse transcribed). Generated by immunoSEQ multiplex PCR, the TCRdb table keeps only in-frame clones and is missing some. Found here are 810,000 or so clones, 17% of them singletons; the top ten hold around 0.02%. The chain couples TRBV18 to TRBJ2-1; TRBD2 matches 8 bases. The sequence came from a woman between 18 and 30 years old in good health. The specimen sequenced was naive CD4+ T cells from blood. The CDR3 DNA reads as TGTGCCAGCTCACCACTGGGAGCGGGAGTCTCCAATGAGCAGTTCTTC. Translated, it gives CASSPLGAGVSNEQFF.